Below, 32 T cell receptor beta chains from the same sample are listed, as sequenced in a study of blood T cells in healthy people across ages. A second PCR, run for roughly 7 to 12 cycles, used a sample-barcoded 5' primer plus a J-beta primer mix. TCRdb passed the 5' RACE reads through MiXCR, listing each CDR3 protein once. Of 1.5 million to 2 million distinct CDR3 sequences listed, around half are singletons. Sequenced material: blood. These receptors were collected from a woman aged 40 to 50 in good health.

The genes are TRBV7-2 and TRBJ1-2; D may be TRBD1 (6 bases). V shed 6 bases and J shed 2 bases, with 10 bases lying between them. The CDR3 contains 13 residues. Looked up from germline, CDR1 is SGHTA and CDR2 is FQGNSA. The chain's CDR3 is CASRNTGNYGYTF. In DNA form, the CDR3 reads TGTGCCAGCAGGAACACAGGGAACTATGGCTACACCTTC. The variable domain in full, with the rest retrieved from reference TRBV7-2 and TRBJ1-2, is GAGVSQSPSNKVTEKGKDVELRCDPISGHTALYWYRQSLGQGLEFLIYFQGNSAPDKSGLPSDRFSAERTGGSVSTLTIQRTQQEDSAVYLCASRNTGNYGYTFGSGTRLTVV.

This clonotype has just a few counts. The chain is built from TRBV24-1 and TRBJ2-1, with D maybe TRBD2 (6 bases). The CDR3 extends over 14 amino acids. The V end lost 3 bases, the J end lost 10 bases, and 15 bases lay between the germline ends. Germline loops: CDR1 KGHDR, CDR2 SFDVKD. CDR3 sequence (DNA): TGTGCCACCAGTGATACGGGACTCATGAGGGAGCAGTTCTTC. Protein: CATSDTGLMREQFF.

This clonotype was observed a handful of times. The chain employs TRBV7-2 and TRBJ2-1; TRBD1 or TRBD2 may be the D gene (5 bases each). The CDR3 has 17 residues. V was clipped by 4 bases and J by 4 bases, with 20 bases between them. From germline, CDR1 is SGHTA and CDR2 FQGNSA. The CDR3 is CASSSTGDGQKYNEQFF. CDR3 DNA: TGTGCCAGCAGCTCGACTGGGGACGGTCAAAAATACAATGAGCAGTTCTTC.

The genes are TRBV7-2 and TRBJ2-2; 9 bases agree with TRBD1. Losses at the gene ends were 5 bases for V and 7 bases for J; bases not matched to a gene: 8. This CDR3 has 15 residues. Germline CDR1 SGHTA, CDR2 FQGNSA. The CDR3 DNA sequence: TGTGCCAGCAGCCGGGACAGGGTGGTCGGCGGGGAGCTGTTTTTT. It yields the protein CASSRDRVVGGELFF. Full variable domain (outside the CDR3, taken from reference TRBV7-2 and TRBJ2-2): GAGVSQSPSNKVTEKGKDVELRCDPISGHTALYWYRQSLGQGLEFLIYFQGNSAPDKSGLPSDRFSAERTGGSVSTLTIQRTQQEDSAVYLCASSRDRVVGGELFFGEGSRLTVL.

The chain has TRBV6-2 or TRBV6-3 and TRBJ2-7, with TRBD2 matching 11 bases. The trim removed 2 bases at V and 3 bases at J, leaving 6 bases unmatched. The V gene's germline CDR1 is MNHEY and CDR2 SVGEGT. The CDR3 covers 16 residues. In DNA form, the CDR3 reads TGTGCCAGCAGTTACAGCGGGACTAGCGGAGTCTACGAGCAGTACTTC. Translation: CASSYSGTSGVYEQYF.

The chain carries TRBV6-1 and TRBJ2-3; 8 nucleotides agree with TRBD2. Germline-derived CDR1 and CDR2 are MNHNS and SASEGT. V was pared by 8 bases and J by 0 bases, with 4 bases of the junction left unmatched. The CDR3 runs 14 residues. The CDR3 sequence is CASEKRGSTDTQYF. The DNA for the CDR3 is TGTGCCAGCGAGAAGCGGGGGAGCACAGATACGCAGTATTTT.

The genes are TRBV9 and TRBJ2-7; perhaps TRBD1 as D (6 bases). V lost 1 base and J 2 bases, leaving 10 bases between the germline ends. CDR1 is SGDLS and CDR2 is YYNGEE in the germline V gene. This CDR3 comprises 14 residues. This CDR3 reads CASSVYRDTYEQYF. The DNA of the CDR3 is TGTGCCAGCAGCGTATATAGGGACACCTACGAGCAGTACTTC.

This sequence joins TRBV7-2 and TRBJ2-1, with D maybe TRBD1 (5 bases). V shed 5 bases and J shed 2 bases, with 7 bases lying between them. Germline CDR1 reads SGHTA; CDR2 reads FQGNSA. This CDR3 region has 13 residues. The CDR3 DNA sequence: TGTGCCAGCAGCATGGACACCTACAATGAGCAGTTCTTC. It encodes CASSMDTYNEQFF.

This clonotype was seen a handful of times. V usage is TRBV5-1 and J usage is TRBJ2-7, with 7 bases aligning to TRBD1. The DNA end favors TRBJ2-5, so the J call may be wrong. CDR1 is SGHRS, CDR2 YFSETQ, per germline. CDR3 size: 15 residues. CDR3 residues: CASSFPATGQETQYF. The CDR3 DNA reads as TGCGCCAGCAGCTTCCCGGCGACAGGGCAGGAGACCCAGTACTTC.

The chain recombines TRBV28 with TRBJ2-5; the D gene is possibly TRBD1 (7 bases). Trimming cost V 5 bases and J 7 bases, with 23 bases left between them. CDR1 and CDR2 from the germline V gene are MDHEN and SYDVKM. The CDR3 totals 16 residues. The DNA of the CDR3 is TGTGCCAGCAGTGCCGGGACGGGGGAGACAGGGATGACCCAGTACTTC. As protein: CASSAGTGETGMTQYF.

CDR3 protein: CSALAGGGTRYNQETQYF. DNA of the CDR3: TGCAGTGCTCTCGCAGGCGGGGGGACTCGTTATAACCAAGAGACCCAGTACTTC. The genes are TRBV20-1 and TRBJ2-5; 8 positions agree with TRBD2. V lost 5 bases, J lost 0 bases, and 17 bases stayed unmatched. CDR1 DFQATT and CDR2 SNEGSKA come from the germline V gene (reference sequence). The CDR3 is made up of 18 amino acids.

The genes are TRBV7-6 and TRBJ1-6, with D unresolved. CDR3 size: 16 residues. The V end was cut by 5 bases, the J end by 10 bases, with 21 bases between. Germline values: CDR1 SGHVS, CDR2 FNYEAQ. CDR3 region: CASSLFQPTSGSPLHF. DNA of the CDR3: TGTGCCAGCAGCCTCTTCCAGCCGACTTCGGGCTCACCCCTCCACTTT.

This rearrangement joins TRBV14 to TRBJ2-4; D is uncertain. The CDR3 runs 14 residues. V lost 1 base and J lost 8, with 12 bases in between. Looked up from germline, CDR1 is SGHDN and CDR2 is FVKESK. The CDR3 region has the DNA TGTGCCAGCAGCCAAGTAGGGTTATTGGACATTCAGTACTTC. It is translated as CASSQVGLLDIQYF.

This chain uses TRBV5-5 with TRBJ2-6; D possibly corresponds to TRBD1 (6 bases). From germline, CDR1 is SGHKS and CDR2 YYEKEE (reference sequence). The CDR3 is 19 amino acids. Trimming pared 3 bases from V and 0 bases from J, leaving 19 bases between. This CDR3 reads CASSSSGTGHLSGANVLTF. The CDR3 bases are TGTGCCAGCAGCTCTTCCGGAACAGGGCATCTCTCTGGGGCCAACGTCCTGACTTTC.

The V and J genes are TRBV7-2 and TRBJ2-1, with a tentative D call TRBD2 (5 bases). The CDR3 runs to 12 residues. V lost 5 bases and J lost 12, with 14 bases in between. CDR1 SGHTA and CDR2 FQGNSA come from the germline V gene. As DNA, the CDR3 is TGTGCCAGCAGCCTCCTCGGACTCACGCAGTTCTTC. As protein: CASSLLGLTQFF.

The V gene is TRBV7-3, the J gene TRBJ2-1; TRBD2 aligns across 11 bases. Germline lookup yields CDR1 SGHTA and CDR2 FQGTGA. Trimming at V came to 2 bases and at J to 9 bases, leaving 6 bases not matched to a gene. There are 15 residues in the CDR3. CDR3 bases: TGTGCCAGCAGCTTATCTAGCGGGGGGTTCACTGAGCAGTTCTTC. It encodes CASSLSSGGFTEQFF.

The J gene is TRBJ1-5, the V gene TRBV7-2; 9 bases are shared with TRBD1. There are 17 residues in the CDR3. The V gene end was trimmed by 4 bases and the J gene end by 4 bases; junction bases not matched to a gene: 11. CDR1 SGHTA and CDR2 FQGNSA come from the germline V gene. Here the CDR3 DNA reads TGTGCCAGCAGCTCAAGATGGGGACAGGGTGAAAATCAGCCCCAGCATTTT. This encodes CASSSRWGQGENQPQHF.

Written as DNA, the CDR3 is TGTGCCAGCAGTAACCTCCGGGGCAGGGCCTACGAGCAGTACTTC. It yields the protein CASSNLRGRAYEQYF. The chain has TRBV6-6 and TRBJ2-7, with D perhaps assigned TRBD1 or TRBD2 (5 bases each). The CDR3 is 15 amino acids. Germline V lookup: CDR1 MNHNY, CDR2 SVGAGI (reference sequence). Trimming cost V 5 bases and J 2 bases, with 16 bases left between them.

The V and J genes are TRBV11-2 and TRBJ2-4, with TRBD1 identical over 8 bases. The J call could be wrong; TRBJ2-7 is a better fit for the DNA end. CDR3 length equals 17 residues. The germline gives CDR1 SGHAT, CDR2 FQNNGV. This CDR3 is CASSLSRGRDGNYEQYF. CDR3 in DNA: TGTGCCAGCAGCTTATCCAGGGGGCGCGATGGAAACTACGAGCAGTACTTC.

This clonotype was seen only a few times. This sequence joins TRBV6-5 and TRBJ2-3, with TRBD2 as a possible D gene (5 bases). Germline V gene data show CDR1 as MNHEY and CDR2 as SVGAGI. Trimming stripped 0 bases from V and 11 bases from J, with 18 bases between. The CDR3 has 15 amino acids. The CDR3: CASSYSMEAGVGQYF. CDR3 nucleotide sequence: TGTGCCAGCAGTTACTCGATGGAGGCCGGGGTGGGGCAGTATTTT.

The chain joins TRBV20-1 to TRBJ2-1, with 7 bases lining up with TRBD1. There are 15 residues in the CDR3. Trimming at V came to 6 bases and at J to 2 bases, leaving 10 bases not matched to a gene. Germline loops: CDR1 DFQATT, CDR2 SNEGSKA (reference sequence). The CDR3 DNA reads TGCAGTGCACCTACAGGGGAACGAACCTACAATGAGCAGTTCTTC. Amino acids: CSAPTGERTYNEQFF.

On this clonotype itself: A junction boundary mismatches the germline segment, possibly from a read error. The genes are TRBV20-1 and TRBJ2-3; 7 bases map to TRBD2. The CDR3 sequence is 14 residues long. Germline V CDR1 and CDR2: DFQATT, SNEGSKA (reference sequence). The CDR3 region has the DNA TGTAGTGCCATGAGCGGGGTCGGCACAGATACGCAGTATTTT. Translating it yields CSAMSGVGTDTQYF.

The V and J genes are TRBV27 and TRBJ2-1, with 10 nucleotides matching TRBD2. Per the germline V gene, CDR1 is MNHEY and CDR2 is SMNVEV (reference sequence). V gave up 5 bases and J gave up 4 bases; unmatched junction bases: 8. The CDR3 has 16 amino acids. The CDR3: CASSLLGLAAYNEQFF. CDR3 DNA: TGTGCCAGCAGTCTACTTGGACTAGCGGCTTACAATGAGCAGTTCTTC.

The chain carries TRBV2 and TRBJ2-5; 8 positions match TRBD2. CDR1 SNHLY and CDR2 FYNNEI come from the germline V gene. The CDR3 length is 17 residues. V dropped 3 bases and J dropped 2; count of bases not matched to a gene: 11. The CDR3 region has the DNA TGTGCCAGCAGTGATTATGGCGGGGGGCCTAGACAAGAGACCCAGTACTTC. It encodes CASSDYGGGPRQETQYF.

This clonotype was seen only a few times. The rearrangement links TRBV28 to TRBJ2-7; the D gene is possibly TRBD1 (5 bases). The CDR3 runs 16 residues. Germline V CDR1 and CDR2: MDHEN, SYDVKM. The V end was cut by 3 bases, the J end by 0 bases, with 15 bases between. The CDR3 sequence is CASSFKPHRFSYEQYF. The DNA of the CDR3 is TGTGCCAGCAGTTTTAAACCCCACAGGTTCTCCTACGAGCAGTACTTC.

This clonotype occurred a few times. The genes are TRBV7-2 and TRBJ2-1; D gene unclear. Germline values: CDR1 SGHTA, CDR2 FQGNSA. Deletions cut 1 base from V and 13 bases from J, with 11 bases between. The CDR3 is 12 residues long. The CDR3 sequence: CASSLGEVGQFF. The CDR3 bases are TGTGCCAGCAGCTTAGGTGAGGTCGGCCAGTTCTTC.

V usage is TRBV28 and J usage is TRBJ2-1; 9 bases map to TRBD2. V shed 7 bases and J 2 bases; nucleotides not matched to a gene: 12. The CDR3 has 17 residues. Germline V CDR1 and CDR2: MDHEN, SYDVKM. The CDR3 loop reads CASKFGTSKGTYNEQFF. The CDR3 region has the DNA TGTGCCAGCAAATTCGGGACTAGCAAAGGGACCTACAATGAGCAGTTCTTC.

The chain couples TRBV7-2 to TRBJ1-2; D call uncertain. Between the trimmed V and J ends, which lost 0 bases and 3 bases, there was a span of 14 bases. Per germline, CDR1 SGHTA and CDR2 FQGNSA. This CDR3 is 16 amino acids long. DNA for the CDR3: TGTGCCAGCAGCTTAGCTCCCCAGGCTAAGGACTATGGCTACACCTTC. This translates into CASSLAPQAKDYGYTF.

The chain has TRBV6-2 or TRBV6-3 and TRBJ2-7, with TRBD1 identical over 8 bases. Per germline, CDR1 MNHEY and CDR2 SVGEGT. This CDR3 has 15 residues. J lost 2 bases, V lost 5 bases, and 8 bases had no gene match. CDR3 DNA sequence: TGTGCCAGCAGTGAACCCGGGACAGGAACCTACGAGCAGTACTTC. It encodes CASSEPGTGTYEQYF.

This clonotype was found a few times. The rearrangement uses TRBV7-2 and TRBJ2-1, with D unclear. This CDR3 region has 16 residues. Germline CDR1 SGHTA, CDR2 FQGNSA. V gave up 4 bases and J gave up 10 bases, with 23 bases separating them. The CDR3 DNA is TGTGCCAGCAGCTCTCCCCCTGGTTTACCCGCTAGGGAGCAGTTCTTC. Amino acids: CASSSPPGLPAREQFF.

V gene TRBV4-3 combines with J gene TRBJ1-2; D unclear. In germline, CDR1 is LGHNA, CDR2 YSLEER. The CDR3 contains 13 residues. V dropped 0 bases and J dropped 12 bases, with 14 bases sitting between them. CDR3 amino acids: CASSQDRRAVHTF. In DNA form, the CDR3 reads TGCGCCAGCAGCCAAGATAGAAGGGCAGTCCACACCTTC.

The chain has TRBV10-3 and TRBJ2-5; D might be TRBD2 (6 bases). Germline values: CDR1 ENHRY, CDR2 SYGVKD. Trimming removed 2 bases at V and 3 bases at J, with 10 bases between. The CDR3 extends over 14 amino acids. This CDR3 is CAISEDGGEETQYF. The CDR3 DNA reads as TGTGCCATCAGTGAGGACGGGGGAGAAGAGACCCAGTACTTC.